This T cell receptor beta chain was captured in a study of CD8 T cells in Susac syndrome. Study information: Among the sequenced Susac syndrome patients, roughly 6 had active disease while about eight were in remission. When blood was collected, patients with Susac syndrome were therapy-naive, were taking corticosteroids, or were receiving intravenous immunoglobulin alone.

CD8+ and CD4+ blood T cells underwent TCR beta sequencing. The CDR3 is made up of 11 amino acids. The germline gives CDR1 SQVTM, CDR2 ANQGSEA. Trimming removed 7 bases from V and 5 bases from J; junction bases left unmatched: 5. The RNA, roughly 0.5 to 1 ug, was put through reverse transcription using random hexamers. Multiplex PCR with immunoSEQ amplified the TCR beta CDR3 across 54 Vbeta and 13 Jbeta. MiXCR, applied by TCRdb to the immunoSEQ multiplex PCR reads, yields one record per CDR3 protein. The sample lists about 190,000 distinct CDR3 sequences, 90% to 96% occurring once. The TCR was taken from a human donor with Susac syndrome. The sequencing sample was made of CD4+ T cells from PBMCs. The genes are TRBV29-1 and TRBJ2-7; TRBD1 aligns across 7 bases. The CDR3 here is CSGATGNEQYF. The CDR3 DNA follows: TGCAGCGGTGCGACAGGGAACGAGCAGTACTTC.